This paragraph covers one T cell receptor beta chain sequence. The antigen is undetermined. Every immunoSEQ plate was one replicate of a subset's evenly spread DNA. The table came from immunoSEQ multiplex PCR; TCRdb's copy has only in-frame clones and leaves some out. In the table there are more than 2 million clones, around 95% of which are singletons. The entry originates in a study of shared clonotypes between healthy human individuals. Study summary: A donor's plate count was three for CD4 naive and three for CD4 memory; CD8 naive had two and CD8 memory one. General study results and limits: Sorted-subset samples were not fully sequenced, rarefaction indicated. Against clonotypes common to all four donors, non-shared ones had lower generation probabilities.

Trimming removed 5 bases at V and 4 bases at J, with 8 bases between. From germline, CDR1 is MNHNS and CDR2 SASEGT. CDR3 size: 12 residues. This chain joins TRBV6-1 and TRBJ2-5, with D hard to call. The receptor's source is a man between 18 and 29 years old in good health. The sample comprised naive CD4+ T cells sorted from blood. The subset here: CD45RA+ positively selected. The chain's CDR3 is CASSSVGETQYF. In DNA form, the CDR3 reads TGTGCCAGCAGTTCGGTGGGAGAGACCCAGTACTTC.